Listed below are T cell receptor beta chains from one sample, sequenced in a study of cytomegalovirus exposure and HLA in healthy donors. Some clones are missing from TCRdb's copy, which holds only in-frame ones; the method was immunoSEQ multiplex PCR. This table holds 150,000 to 200,000 clones, approximately 84% found once. The sequenced sample consisted of PBMCs. The source of these receptors is a girl between 5 and 17 years old in good health and CMV-seropositive. The CDR3 runs from the conserved cysteine through the conserved F or W. The D gene is left open where the match is weak. Rows give clone size only sometimes, using once, few, many, or a class for an expanded clone.

clone_size,j_call,d_call,v_call,cdr3_aa,cdr3_nt
.,TRBJ2-3,TRBD2,TRBV4-1,CASRQNSGVFTDTQYF,TGCGCCAGCAGACAAAATAGCGGGGTTTTCACAGATACGCAGTATTTT
.,TRBJ2-3,.,TRBV19,CASSPRLAGGTDTQYF,TGTGCCAGTAGTCCCCGCCTAGCCGGAGGGACAGATACGCAGTATTTT
.,TRBJ1-2,.,TRBV30,CAWSVGLDHYGYTF,TGTGCCTGGAGTGTGGGACTGGACCACTATGGCTACACCTTC
.,TRBJ1-2,.,TRBV18,CASSPGRVSYGYTF,TGTGCCAGCTCACCAGGCAGGGTTTCCTATGGCTACACCTTC
.,TRBJ1-3,.,TRBV19,CASSISPVAGNTIYF,TGTGCCAGTAGTATATCTCCGGTCGCTGGAAACACCATATATTTT
once,TRBJ1-2,.,TRBV6-6,CASSYRTANYGYTF,TGTGCCAGCAGTTACCGGACAGCTAACTATGGCTACACCTTC
.,TRBJ1-2,TRBD1,TRBV14,CASSGQGAGYGYTF,TGTGCCAGCAGCGGACAGGGGGCTGGCTATGGCTACACCTTC
once,TRBJ1-1,TRBD1,TRBV5-4,CASSWRDRGRVGTEAFF,TGTGCCAGCTCCTGGCGGGACAGGGGGCGAGTTGGCACTGAAGCTTTCTTT
few,TRBJ2-7,TRBD1,TRBV9,CASTAGTGGYEQYF,TGTGCCAGCACGGCCGGGACAGGGGGATACGAGCAGTACTTC
once,TRBJ2-7,.,TRBV21-1,CASSLEMDRDNNNSSYEQYF,TGTGCCAGCAGCCTCGAAATGGACCGGGACAACAATAATAGCTCCTACGAGCAGTACTTC
.,TRBJ1-1,.,TRBV15,CATSRDNRGGRAAEAFF,TGTGCCACCAGCAGAGATAATCGGGGAGGGAGGGCGGCTGAAGCTTTCTTT
.,TRBJ1-3,.,TRBV4-2,CASSQGRGNSGNTIYF,TGTGCCAGCAGCCAAGGGCGCGGAAACTCTGGAAACACCATATATTTT
once,TRBJ1-2,.,TRBV30,CAWTGDPNYGYTF,TGTGCCTGGACAGGGGACCCAAACTATGGCTACACCTTC
.,TRBJ2-7,.,TRBV2,CASRKDNSYEQYF,TGTGCCAGCCGGAAAGACAACTCCTACGAGCAGTACTTC
.,TRBJ1-5,.,TRBV6-6,CASSTEVGEYQPQHF,TGTGCCAGCAGTACGGAGGTCGGGGAATATCAGCCCCAGCATTTT
.,TRBJ2-7,.,TRBV27,CASSFSWDTYEQYF,TGTGCCAGCAGTTTCTCATGGGACACCTACGAGCAGTACTTC
.,TRBJ1-1,.,TRBV29-1,CSTNRVNTEAFF,TGCAGCACTAACAGGGTTAACACTGAAGCTTTCTTT
.,TRBJ2-2,TRBD2,TRBV10-3,CAISESSGRATGELFF,TGTGCCATCAGTGAGTCTAGCGGGAGGGCCACCGGGGAGCTGTTTTTT
.,TRBJ1-3,.,TRBV19,CASSLNFVGAISGNTIYF,TGTGCCAGTAGTCTTAATTTCGTGGGGGCCATCTCTGGAAACACCATATATTTT
.,TRBJ1-1,.,TRBV18,CASSPGTPPDTEAFF,TGTGCCAGCTCACCAGGGACTCCGCCGGACACTGAAGCTTTCTTT
.,TRBJ2-7,TRBD1,TRBV6-5,CASSAGTGKYF,TGTGCCAGCAGTGCCGGGACAGGGAAATACTTC
.,TRBJ2-1,TRBD2,TRBV5-1,CASSSGTSGRANEQFF,TGCGCCAGCAGCAGCGGGACTAGCGGGAGGGCCAATGAGCAGTTCTTC
.,TRBJ2-4,TRBD1,TRBV30,CAWRGDRGTKNIQYF,TGTGCCTGGAGAGGGGACAGGGGAACCAAAAACATTCAGTACTTC
once,TRBJ1-1,.,TRBV15,CATSRDVGRRGGPNTEAFF,TGTGCCACCAGCAGAGATGTCGGGCGAAGAGGAGGGCCTAACACTGAAGCTTTCTTT
.,TRBJ2-5,TRBD1,TRBV6-5,CASSSHDRGRGETQYF,TGTGCCAGCAGTTCCCACGACAGGGGGCGCGGAGAGACCCAGTACTTC
.,TRBJ1-4,.,TRBV19,CASSIRHGFDEKLFF,TGTGCCAGTAGTATTCGGCACGGGTTTGACGAAAAACTGTTTTTT
.,TRBJ2-3,.,TRBV10-3,CAISESGHSDTQYF,TGTGCCATCAGTGAGTCGGGGCATTCAGATACGCAGTATTTT
.,TRBJ2-7,TRBD2,TRBV27,CASSLSRGSGSSYEQYF,TGTGCCAGCAGTTTATCGAGGGGTAGCGGGAGCTCCTACGAGCAGTACTTC
.,TRBJ1-4,.,TRBV2,CASRRDYNEKLFF,TGTGCCAGCAGGAGGGACTATAATGAAAAACTGTTTTTT
.,TRBJ2-5,TRBD1,TRBV6-1,CASSEAGGHQETQYF,TGTGCCAGCAGTGAGGCAGGGGGCCACCAAGAGACCCAGTACTTC
.,TRBJ2-1,.,TRBV9,CASSVGAEQFF,TGTGCCAGCAGCGTAGGGGCTGAGCAGTTCTTC
.,TRBJ1-2,TRBD1,TRBV4-1,CASSQDLSGGNGYTF,TGCGCCAGCAGCCAAGACCTCTCAGGGGGCAACGGCTACACCTTC
.,TRBJ1-1,.,TRBV27,CASSYTPGVRTEAFF,TGTGCCAGCAGTTATACTCCAGGGGTTCGTACTGAAGCTTTCTTT
.,TRBJ1-5,.,TRBV28,CASSLQIQPQHF,TGTGCCAGCAGTTTACAGATCCAGCCCCAGCATTTT
.,TRBJ2-3,.,TRBV28,CASSSPAGTSTDTQYF,TGTGCCAGCAGTTCACCCGCCGGGACTAGCACAGATACGCAGTATTTT
.,TRBJ1-1,.,TRBV6-5,CASSYSSVRQNTEAFF,TGTGCCAGCAGTTACTCGAGCGTCCGCCAGAACACTGAAGCTTTCTTT
.,TRBJ2-7,.,TRBV19,CASRFPRGEQYF,TGTGCCAGTAGATTTCCCCGGGGCGAGCAGTACTTC